These T cell receptor beta chains were read from a single sample in a study of blood T cell repertoires in COVID-19. This table comes from immunoSEQ multiplex PCR, and its TCRdb copy is limited to in-frame clones, with some not included. The table shows roughly 210,000 clones, with about 87% occurring only once. The sample was peripheral blood. These receptors all come from a man in his 70s with acute or convalescent COVID-19. The CDR3 runs from the conserved cysteine through the conserved F or W. A D gene is named only where the DNA matches it firmly. Rows may omit the clone size; those that give it use once, few, many or a size class.

d_gene,v_gene,j_gene,abundance,CDR3nt,CDR3aa
NA,TRBV28,TRBJ1-2,NA,TGTGCCAGCAGTTTCCAGAGGAGCCAGTTCCCCAGGGCCGGAAGTCGCTATGGCTACACCTTC,CASSFQRSQFPRAGSRYGYTF
NA,TRBV6-5,TRBJ2-3,NA,TGTGCCAGCAGGTCCTCCTACAGCACAGATACGCAGTATTTT,CASRSSYSTDTQYF
NA,TRBV27,TRBJ1-1,NA,TGTGCCAGCAGTTTCGACAGTTACATGAACACTGAAGCTTTCTTT,CASSFDSYMNTEAFF
NA,TRBV5-1,TRBJ2-7,NA,TGCGCCAGCAGCTCGGATATAGGGCGGGACGAGCAGTACTTC,CASSSDIGRDEQYF
TRBD2,TRBV3-1/TRBV3-2,TRBJ2-3,NA,TGTGCCAGCAGCCAAACGGCTAGCGGGGAACCCACAGATACGCAGTATTTT,CASSQTASGEPTDTQYF
NA,TRBV21-1,TRBJ2-6,NA,TGTGCCAGCAGCAAAGTTATGGAGCCACAACGAGAGACTGGGGCCAACGTCCTGACTTTC,CASSKVMEPQRETGANVLTF
TRBD1,TRBV6-5,TRBJ1-3,NA,TGTGCCAGCAGCCTTGACAGGGGGCCTGGAAACACCATATATTTT,CASSLDRGPGNTIYF
NA,TRBV12-3/TRBV12-4,TRBJ1-4,NA,TGTGCCAGCAGCAATTTTCTCCGGGAAAAACTGTTTTTT,CASSNFLREKLFF
NA,TRBV4-2,TRBJ1-1,NA,TGTGCCAGCAGCGGAGGGGGGGGATTGGGAGGGAACACTGAAGCTTTCTTT,CASSGGGGLGGNTEAFF
TRBD2,TRBV4-2,TRBJ2-7,few,TGTGCCAGCAGCCAAAGTCTTGCGGGAGACCCCCCTAGGGAGTACTTC,CASSQSLAGDPPREYF
TRBD2,TRBV24-1,TRBJ2-5,NA,TGTGCCACCAGTGATCCCGGGACTAGGGGACAAGAGACCCAGTACTTC,CATSDPGTRGQETQYF
NA,TRBV15,TRBJ1-4,NA,TGTGCCACCAGCCTAGGGCAGGGGAATGAAAAACTGTTTTTT,CATSLGQGNEKLFF
TRBD2,TRBV4-2,TRBJ2-5,NA,TGTGCCAGCAGCCAATCCCCGGGACTAGCGGGCGAGACCCAGTACTTC,CASSQSPGLAGETQYF
NA,TRBV11-3,TRBJ1-1,NA,TGTGCCAGCAGCTTAGATTCTCAGGTGAACACTGAAGCTTTCTTT,CASSLDSQVNTEAFF
NA,TRBV19,TRBJ1-5,NA,TGTGCCACGCGGTGGACAGCCAATCAGCCCCAGCATTTT,CATRWTANQPQHF
TRBD1,TRBV28,TRBJ1-2,NA,TGTGCCAGCAGTCCCGCTAGCAGCCCAGGGGGCTATGGCTACACCTTC,CASSPASSPGGYGYTF
NA,TRBV29-1,TRBJ1-1,NA,TGCAGCGTTGAAACAGGCTTGAACACTGAAGCTTTCTTT,CSVETGLNTEAFF
NA,TRBV7-3,TRBJ2-3,NA,TGTGCCAGCAGCTTAAGGGCCAGCGGCGATACGCAGTATTTT,CASSLRASGDTQYF
NA,TRBV6-2/TRBV6-3,TRBJ1-5,NA,TGTGCCAGCAGTTATCCCAATCTAAATCAGCCCCAGCATTTT,CASSYPNLNQPQHF
TRBD2,TRBV7-8,TRBJ2-7,NA,TGTGCCAGCAGCTCTACTAGCGGGGACTACGAGCAGTACTTC,CASSSTSGDYEQYF
NA,TRBV3-1/TRBV3-2,TRBJ1-2,NA,TGTGCCAGCAGCCTTCTTACCGGGAACTATGGCTACACCTTC,CASSLLTGNYGYTF
TRBD1,TRBV7-9,TRBJ1-2,NA,TGTGCCAGCAGCCCGGGACAGGGCGTAGGGGGCTACACCTTC,CASSPGQGVGGYTF
TRBD2,TRBV13,TRBJ2-7,NA,TGTGCCAGCAGCCCCGGGACTAGCGCAACCTACGAGCAGTACTTC,CASSPGTSATYEQYF
NA,TRBV7-9,TRBJ2-1,NA,TGTGCCAGCAGCTTAGCGGGAGAATACAATGAGCAGTTCTTC,CASSLAGEYNEQFF
NA,TRBV6-5,TRBJ2-5,NA,TGTGCCAGCAGTTACGAAGAGGGGGGGAGGCTGTACTTC,CASSYEEGGRLYF
NA,TRBV29-1,TRBJ1-1,NA,TGCAGCGTTGATAGAAGGTTTGGGGGGGGGAACACTGAAGCTTTCTTT,CSVDRRFGGGNTEAFF
TRBD2,TRBV4-1,TRBJ2-1,NA,TGCGCCAGCACGAGGACTAGCGGGAGGGTGAGCTCCTACAATGAGCAGTTCTTC,CASTRTSGRVSSYNEQFF
TRBD2,TRBV3-1/TRBV3-2,TRBJ2-3,NA,TGTGCCAGCAGCCCGGGACTAGGGAGCACAGATACGCAGTATTTT,CASSPGLGSTDTQYF
NA,TRBV5-5,TRBJ1-3,NA,TGTGCCAGCAGCAAAACCTCCCCGGCCGGGTCTGGAAACACCATATATTTT,CASSKTSPAGSGNTIYF
TRBD1,TRBV6-1,TRBJ1-3,NA,TGTGCCAGCAGTGGACCGGGACAGGGGACACCCTCTGGAAACACCATATATTTT,CASSGPGQGTPSGNTIYF
TRBD2,TRBV2,TRBJ2-3,once,TGTGCCAGCAGCGGGGGACTAGCGGGAGGGCCAGATACGCAGTATTTT,CASSGGLAGGPDTQYF
TRBD1,TRBV19,TRBJ1-5,NA,TGTGCCAGTATCCCGGGACAGGGGGCATTCGGCAATCAGCCCCAGCATTTT,CASIPGQGAFGNQPQHF
NA,TRBV9,TRBJ1-2,once,TGTGCCAGCAGCGCTGCCCGGGACACCTACTATGGCTACACCTTC,CASSAARDTYYGYTF
TRBD2,TRBV27,TRBJ2-1,many,TGTGCCAGCAGTCCACCCCCACCTAGCGGGAATTACAATGAGCAGTTCTTC,CASSPPPPSGNYNEQFF
TRBD1,TRBV19,TRBJ1-1,once,TGTGCCAGCAGGGGGAAGTACACTGAAGCTTTCTTT,CASRGKYTEAFF
TRBD2,TRBV7-3,TRBJ2-3,NA,TGTGCCAGCAGCTCTGGTGGAACTAGCGGGGGTTTCACAGATACGCAGTATTTT,CASSSGGTSGGFTDTQYF
TRBD1,TRBV28,TRBJ1-5,NA,TGTGCCAGCAGTTCGGGACAGGGCAATCAGCCCCAGCATTTT,CASSSGQGNQPQHF
TRBD2,TRBV19,TRBJ2-7,NA,TGTGCCAGTAGTACTGTCACTAGCGGGATGGCCGAGCAGTACTTC,CASSTVTSGMAEQYF
NA,TRBV5-4,TRBJ2-3,NA,TGTGCCAGCAGCTTGGATACGGGAAGGACAGATACGCAGTATTTT,CASSLDTGRTDTQYF
NA,TRBV6-2/TRBV6-3,TRBJ1-2,NA,TGTGCCAGCAGTTACTCCCCATCAGGGCCAAGTGGCTACACCTTC,CASSYSPSGPSGYTF
NA,TRBV10-3,TRBJ2-4,NA,TGTGCCATCAGGAAGGATAGCGGTGGCATTCAGTACTTC,CAIRKDSGGIQYF
NA,TRBV2,TRBJ2-3,NA,TGTGCCAGCAGATCCCGCGGCGCCCGCACAGATACGCAGTATTTT,CASRSRGARTDTQYF
NA,TRBV3-1/TRBV3-2,TRBJ2-2,once,TGTGCCAGCAGCCAAGAAGGTCTGGGGGGTACCGGGGAGCTGTTTTTT,CASSQEGLGGTGELFF
NA,TRBV18,TRBJ2-1,NA,TGTGCCAGCTCACAATCCACCTACAATGAGCAGTTCTTC,CASSQSTYNEQFF
NA,TRBV5-4,TRBJ2-7,NA,TGTGCCAGCAGCGCAGAGGGCTCCTTCGAGCAGTACTTC,CASSAEGSFEQYF